The 4 T cell receptor beta chains in this list originate from one sample, sequenced in a study of cytomegalovirus exposure and HLA in healthy donors. It was with 60 Vbeta and 13 Jbeta primers that the PCR ran. Repertoires were generated with immunoSEQ multiplex PCR, while TCRdb's copy carries only in-frame clones and drops some. The profile covers roughly 140,000 clones, with 70% to 85% appearing a single time and approximately 2.3% taken by the ten largest. Specimen: PBMCs. These receptors were collected from a male donor in good health and CMV-seronegative.

V and J are TRBV5-1 and TRBJ1-1; D remains ambiguous. CDR1 SGHRS and CDR2 YFSETQ come from the germline V gene. The CDR3 has 15 amino acids. The V end lost 0 bases, the J end lost 1 base, and 10 bases lay between the germline ends. Here the CDR3 reads CASSLAPEGNTEAFF. The CDR3 coding sequence is TGCGCCAGCAGCTTGGCCCCGGAGGGGAACACTGAAGCTTTCTTT.

The chain uses TRBV9 and TRBJ2-2; no clear D. Trimming stripped 1 base from V and 13 bases from J, with 17 bases between. The CDR3 consists of 14 residues. Germline V gives CDR1 SGDLS, CDR2 YYNGEE. The CDR3 loop reads CASSVLAQSDRLFF. For the CDR3, the DNA is TGTGCCAGCAGCGTATTGGCTCAATCAGATCGGCTGTTTTTT.

CDR3 sequence (DNA): TGCGCCAGCAGCTTGCTCACAGGGAGAAACACTGAAGCTTTCTTT. Translation gives CASSLLTGRNTEAFF. This chain uses TRBV5-1 with TRBJ1-1, with D possibly being TRBD1 (6 bases). Germline V gene data show CDR1 as SGHRS and CDR2 as YFSETQ. The CDR3 has 15 amino acids. Trimming pared 1 base from V and 2 bases from J, leaving 12 bases between.

This clone was counted between two and nine times. Here the CDR3 DNA reads TGTGCCATCACACTAGCACACTACGAGCAGTACTTC. Residues: CAITLAHYEQYF. The genes are TRBV10-3 and TRBJ2-7; the D gene is possibly TRBD2 (6 bases). The germline V gene encodes CDR1 ENHRY and CDR2 SYGVKD. Trimming took off 7 bases at V and 3 bases at J, with 10 bases between the two ends. The CDR3 covers 12 residues.